Below are 5 T cell receptor beta chains sequenced from a single sample in a study of tumor-infiltrating lymphocytes in primary liver carcinoma. Priming with a constant-region primer yielded TCR beta cDNA from about 480 ng total RNA. Generation of the TCR beta libraries relied on three nested multiplex PCR rounds using slightly modified ARM-PCR. In the first two PCR rounds, TRBV1-TRBV30 forward primers were paired with a C-beta reverse primer, and each round lasted around 10 cycles. TCRdb itself ran the multiplex PCR reads through MiXCR, one entry per CDR3 protein. The table shows about 200,000 distinct CDR3 sequences, with around four fifths occurring only once. From unsorted bulk tissue weighing about 20-33 mg, DNA and RNA were co-extracted. Input material: tumor tissue from primary liver carcinoma. The receptors here all came from a man aged 35 to 55 with primary liver carcinoma and hepatitis B virus infection.

The rearrangement joins TRBV7-8 to TRBJ2-4; D gene uncertain. Germline CDR1 SGHVS, CDR2 FQNEAQ. The CDR3 length is 15 residues. V dropped 10 bases and J dropped 4 bases, with 20 bases sitting between them. The CDR3 is CAILGSKDGKNIQYF. The CDR3, as DNA: TGTGCCATTTTGGGTTCGAAAGATGGAAAAAACATTCAGTACTTC.

There are a few counts of this clonotype. This may be a read error: a much more frequent sequence differs by one nucleotide. The chain has TRBV7-9 and TRBJ2-1; 10 nucleotides line up with TRBD2. The CDR3 has 16 amino acids. The germline CDR1 and CDR2 sequences are SEHNR and FQNEAQ (reference sequence). This CDR3 is CVSSLALAGAYNEQFF. In nucleotides, the CDR3 is TGTGTCAGCAGCTTAGCCCTAGCGGGGGCCTACAATGAGCAGTTCTTC. Filled out from reference TRBV7-9 and TRBJ2-1, the complete variable domain reads DTGVSQNPRHKITKRGQNVTFRCDPISEHNRLYWYRQTLGQGPEFLTYFQNEAQLEKSRLLSDRFSAERPKGSFSTLEIQRTEQGDSAMYLCVSSLALAGAYNEQFFGPGTRLTVL.

As to this clonotype: The conserved final phenylalanine or tryptophan is absent from the CDR3, which likely points to a read error. J is TRBJ2-1 and V is TRBV7-9; a weak D match, TRBD1 (5 bases). Trimming took 9 bases from V and 5 from J, leaving 20 bases between them. The CDR3 spans 15 residues. CDR1 and CDR2 (germline): SEHNR, FQNEAQ (reference sequence). DNA for the CDR3: TGTGCCAGTAGTGACAGTATATCCGGAAACAATGAGCAGTTCTTA. Amino acids: CASSDSISGNNEQFL.

A word on this clonotype: The conserved phenylalanine or tryptophan normally closing the CDR3 is absent here, so this likely arose from a read error. The J gene is TRBJ2-4, the V gene TRBV11-1; tentatively, D is TRBD2 (5 bases). CDR1 SGHAT and CDR2 FQDESV come from the germline V gene (reference sequence). The CDR3 totals 17 residues. CDR3 sequence reads: CASSFPGINGTKNIQYS. The CDR3 DNA sequence: TGTGCTAGCAGCTTTCCCGGGATTAACGGGACCAAAAACATTCAGTACTCC.

This clonotype has at least ten counts. The chain carries TRBV7-9 and TRBJ2-3, with a possible D match to TRBD1 (5 bases). Trimming left V 3 bases short and J 0 bases short, with 10 bases between. The CDR3 covers 15 residues. In germline, CDR1 is SEHNR, CDR2 FQNEAQ (reference sequence). CDR3 coding DNA: TGTGCCAGCAGCTTTGGGGCAGATAGCACAGATACGCAGTATTTT. As protein: CASSFGADSTDTQYF.